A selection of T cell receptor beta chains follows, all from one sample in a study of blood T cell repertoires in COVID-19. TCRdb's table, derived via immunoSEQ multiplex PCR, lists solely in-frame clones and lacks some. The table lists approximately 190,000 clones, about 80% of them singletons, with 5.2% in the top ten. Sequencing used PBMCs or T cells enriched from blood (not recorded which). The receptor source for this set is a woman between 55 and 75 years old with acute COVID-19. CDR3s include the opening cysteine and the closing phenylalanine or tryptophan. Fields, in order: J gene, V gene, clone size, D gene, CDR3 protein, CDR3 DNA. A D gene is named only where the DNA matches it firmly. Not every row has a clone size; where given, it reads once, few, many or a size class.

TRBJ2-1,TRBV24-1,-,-,CATQSRRVYNEQFF,TGTGCCACCCAATCACGGAGGGTCTACAATGAGCAGTTCTTC
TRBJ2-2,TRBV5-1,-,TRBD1,CASSLGQGRRVGELFF,TGCGCCAGCAGCTTGGGACAGGGTAGGCGCGTCGGGGAGCTGTTTTTT
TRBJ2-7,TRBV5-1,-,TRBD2,CASSLGTSGVPYEQYF,TGCGCCAGCAGCTTGGGGACTAGCGGAGTACCCTACGAGCAGTACTTC
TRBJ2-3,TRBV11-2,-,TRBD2,CASSLEVAGGYSTDTQYF,TGTGCCAGCAGCTTAGAGGTAGCGGGGGGGTATAGCACAGATACGCAGTATTTT
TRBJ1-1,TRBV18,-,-,CASSSTPNTEAFF,TGTGCCAGCTCGTCGACACCGAACACTGAAGCTTTCTTT
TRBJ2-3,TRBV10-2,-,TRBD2,CASSESFTSGGFTDTQYF,TGCGCCAGCAGTGAGTCGTTTACTAGCGGGGGGTTCACAGATACGCAGTATTTT
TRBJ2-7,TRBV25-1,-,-,CASSDTGILFYEQYF,TGTGCCAGCAGTGACACCGGGATCCTATTCTACGAGCAGTACTTC
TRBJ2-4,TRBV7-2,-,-,CASSPYPEADIQYF,TGTGCCAGCAGCCCTTATCCCGAAGCGGACATTCAGTACTTC
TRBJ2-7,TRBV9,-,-,CASSIDSSLEQYF,TGTGCCAGCAGCATAGATTCTAGCCTCGAGCAGTACTTC
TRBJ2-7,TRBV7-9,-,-,CASSSGIEQYF,TGTGCCAGCAGCTCGGGAATTGAGCAGTACTTC
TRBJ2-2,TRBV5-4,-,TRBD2,CASSPGLADYTGELFF,TGTGCCAGCAGCCCCGGACTAGCGGACTACACCGGGGAGCTGTTTTTT
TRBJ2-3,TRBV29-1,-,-,CSVIGLGHTDTQYF,TGCAGCGTGATAGGCCTGGGGCACACAGATACGCAGTATTTT
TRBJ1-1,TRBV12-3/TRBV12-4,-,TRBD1,CASSWDRGNEAFF,TGTGCCAGCAGTTGGGACAGGGGCAATGAAGCTTTCTTT
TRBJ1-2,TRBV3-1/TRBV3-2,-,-,CASSQDAANYGYTF,TGTGCCAGCAGCCAAGACGCGGCAAACTATGGCTACACCTTC
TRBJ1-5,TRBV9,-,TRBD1,CASSVGQDNQPQHF,TGTGCCAGCAGCGTGGGACAGGACAATCAGCCCCAGCATTTT
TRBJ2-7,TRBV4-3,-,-,CASSQQLDYEQYF,TGCGCCAGCAGCCAGCAACTCGACTACGAGCAGTACTTC
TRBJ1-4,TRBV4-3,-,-,CASSQVSPGYEKLFF,TGCGCCAGCAGCCAAGTCTCCCCAGGGTATGAAAAACTGTTTTTT
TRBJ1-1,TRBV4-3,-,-,CASSQSQGFSNTEAFF,TGCGCCAGCAGCCAATCCCAGGGGTTCTCGAACACTGAAGCTTTCTTT
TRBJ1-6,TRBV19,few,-,CASSIGGFNSPLHF,TGTGCCAGTAGTATTGGGGGCTTTAATTCACCCCTCCACTTT
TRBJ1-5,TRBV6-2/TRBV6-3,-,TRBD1,CASSGQGASNQPQHF,TGTGCCAGCAGTGGACAGGGGGCAAGCAATCAGCCCCAGCATTTT
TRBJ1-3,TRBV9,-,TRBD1,CASSVATGVGNTIYF,TGTGCCAGCAGCGTAGCGACAGGGGTGGGAAACACCATATATTTT
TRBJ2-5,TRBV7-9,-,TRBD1,CASSDLGGREETQYF,TGTGCCAGCAGCGATTTAGGGGGCAGGGAGGAGACCCAGTACTTC
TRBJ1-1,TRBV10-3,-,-,CAISESYRRNTEAFF,TGTGCCATCAGTGAGTCCTACAGGAGGAACACTGAAGCTTTCTTT
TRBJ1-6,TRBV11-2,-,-,CASSLKMSSPLHF,TGTGCCAGCAGCTTAAAGATGAGTTCACCCCTCCACTTT
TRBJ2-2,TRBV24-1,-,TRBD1,CATSDWGTGGGRELFF,TGTGCCACCAGTGATTGGGGGACAGGGGGCGGAAGGGAGCTGTTTTTT
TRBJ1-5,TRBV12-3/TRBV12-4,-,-,CATGSSQPQHF,TGTGCCACAGGTAGTTCGCAGCCCCAGCATTTT
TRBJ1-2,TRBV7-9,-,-,CASSPGGSGVGGYTF,TGTGCCAGCAGCCCCGGGGGATCGGGCGTCGGTGGCTACACCTTC
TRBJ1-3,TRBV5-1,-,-,CASSLIGGDLSGNTIYF,TGCGCCAGCAGCTTGATCGGGGGGGACCTCTCTGGAAACACCATATATTTT
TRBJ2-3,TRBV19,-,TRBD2,CASNLVGREAIDTQYF,TGTGCCAGTAACCTAGTGGGGAGGGAGGCGATAGATACGCAGTATTTT
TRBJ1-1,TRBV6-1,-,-,CASSDDERWDTEAFF,TGTGCCAGCAGTGACGACGAGCGGTGGGACACTGAAGCTTTCTTT
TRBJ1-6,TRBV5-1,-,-,CASSFDRQLNSPLHF,TGCGCCAGCAGCTTTGACAGGCAACTGAATTCACCCCTCCACTTT
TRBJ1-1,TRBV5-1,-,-,CASSRRDTNTEAFF,TGCGCCAGCAGCCGTCGGGACACTAACACTGAAGCTTTCTTT
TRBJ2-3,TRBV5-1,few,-,CASSSQGPPDTQYF,TGCGCCAGCAGTAGTCAGGGCCCCCCAGATACGCAGTATTTT
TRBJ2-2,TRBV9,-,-,CASSGATGLPVNTGELFF,TGTGCCAGCAGCGGAGCAACAGGGCTACCCGTGAACACCGGGGAGCTGTTTTTT
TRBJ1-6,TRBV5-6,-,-,CASRPGGDGVNSPLHF,TGTGCCAGCAGGCCCGGGGGTGACGGAGTTAATTCACCCCTCCACTTT
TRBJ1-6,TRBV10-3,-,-,CAISEISNSPLHF,TGTGCCATCAGTGAGATATCGAATTCACCCCTCCACTTT
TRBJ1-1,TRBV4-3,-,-,CASSQETRLNTEAFF,TGCGCCAGCAGCCAAGAGACCAGGCTGAACACTGAAGCTTTCTTT